These 24 T cell receptor beta chains were all obtained from the same sample, sequenced in a study of cytomegalovirus exposure and HLA in healthy donors. This table comes from immunoSEQ multiplex PCR, and its TCRdb copy is limited to in-frame clones, with some not included. This sample yields about 360,000 clones, of which just over 85% are seen a single time; 0.83% belongs to the top ten. The specimen was PBMCs. The source is a woman between 18 and 30 years old in good health and CMV-seronegative.

The sample holds a few counts of this clone. V is TRBV10-2 and J is TRBJ2-3, with 8 bases that match TRBD1. The CDR3 loop spans 13 amino acids. Germline V gives CDR1 WSHSY, CDR2 SAAADI. After removal of 3 bases from V and 6 bases from J, the junction contained 2 bases not matched to a gene. CDR3 DNA sequence: TGCGCCAGCAGTGAAACAGGGGGGGATACGCAGTATTTT. It is translated as CASSETGGDTQYF.

The chain recombines TRBV27 with TRBJ1-2; TRBD1 agrees at 8 bases. The CDR3 loop spans 15 amino acids. V lost 5 bases and J lost 4; bases outside the gene matches: 9. Germline lookup yields CDR1 MNHEY and CDR2 SMNVEV (reference sequence). The CDR3 bases are TGTGCCAGCAGTCTGCGAGGACAGGGCGGCTATGGCTACACCTTC. It translates to CASSLRGQGGYGYTF.

This chain links TRBV14 with TRBJ2-3; 7 nucleotides match TRBD2. V was pared by 3 bases and J by 0 bases, with 3 bases of the junction left unmatched. Germline CDR1 is SGHDN and CDR2 is FVKESK. There are 15 residues in the CDR3. DNA of the CDR3: TGTGCCAGCAGCCAGTCTAGCGGTAGCACAGATACGCAGTATTTT. Translating gives CASSQSSGSTDTQYF.

V is TRBV29-1 and J is TRBJ2-7, with D perhaps TRBD1 (6 bases). The CDR3 length is 14 residues. In germline, CDR1 is SQVTM, CDR2 ANQGSEA. V was clipped by 6 bases and J by 1 base, with 16 bases between them. This CDR3 is CSVRGGTKSYEQYF. The CDR3 nucleotides read TGCAGCGTCCGAGGGGGTACTAAGTCCTACGAGCAGTACTTC.

The chain has TRBV28 and TRBJ2-7, with TRBD1 matching over 9 bases. The V gene's germline CDR1 is MDHEN and CDR2 SYDVKM. The CDR3 loop spans 15 amino acids. V lost 6 bases, J lost 5 bases, and 11 bases stayed unmatched. In nucleotides, the CDR3 is TGTGCCAGCAGGCTACAGGGGGCGCGACGCCACGAGCAGTACTTC. Protein: CASRLQGARRHEQYF.

This chain links TRBV6-1 with TRBJ2-7; 7 nucleotides match TRBD1. Per germline, CDR1 MNHNS and CDR2 SASEGT. The J segment lost 0 bases and the V segment lost 3 bases, leaving 5 bases of the junction unmatched. The CDR3 sequence is 15 residues long. In nucleotides, the CDR3 is TGTGCCAGCAGTGAGGACTGGGACAGCTCCTACGAGCAGTACTTC. Amino acid sequence: CASSEDWDSSYEQYF.

This clone was counted between two and nine times. The chain joins TRBV19 to TRBJ2-5; D may be TRBD2 (5 bases). The CDR3 spans 13 residues. CDR1 LNHDA and CDR2 SQIVND come from the germline V gene (reference sequence). V lost 6 bases and J lost 5, with 13 bases in between. The CDR3 coding sequence is TGTGCCAGTAGCAAAGAGGGTCTGGAGACCCAGTACTTC. The encoded protein is CASSKEGLETQYF.

This chain connects TRBV5-4 to TRBJ2-7; no clear D. The germline CDR1 and CDR2 sequences are SGHNT and YYREEE (reference sequence). The V gene lost 4 bases and the J gene lost 0 bases, with 11 bases spanning the gap. The CDR3 has 14 residues. The DNA for the CDR3 is TGTGCCAGCAGCCTGGCATTCGGCTCCTACGAGCAGTACTTC. This encodes CASSLAFGSYEQYF.

J is TRBJ2-5 and V is TRBV5-6, with 9 nucleotides matching TRBD2. The germline CDR1 and CDR2 sequences are SGHDT and YYEEEE. The V gene end was trimmed by 0 bases and the J gene end by 4 bases; junction bases not matched to a gene: 7. The CDR3 totals 16 residues. The CDR3 DNA follows: TGTGCCAGCAGCTTGGCGGCGCGGGGGGGCGTAGAGACCCAGTACTTC. This codes for CASSLAARGGVETQYF.

This chain joins TRBV7-6 and TRBJ1-1, with D uncertain. The CDR3 length is 15 residues. Looked up from germline, CDR1 is SGHVS and CDR2 is FNYEAQ. V was cut by 0 bases and J by 3 bases, with 11 bases left in between. CDR3 coding DNA: TGTGCCAGCAGCTTAGCTTCAGGCTTGGACACTGAAGCTTTCTTT. Residues: CASSLASGLDTEAFF. The variable domain in full, with the rest retrieved from reference TRBV7-6 and TRBJ1-1, is GAGVSQSPRYKVTKRGQDVALRCDPISGHVSLYWYRQALGQGPEFLTYFNYEAQQDKSGLPNDRFSAERPEGSISTLTIQRTEQRDSAMYRCASSLASGLDTEAFFGQGTRLTVV.

The V call is TRBV6-5, the J call TRBJ1-5; D perhaps matches TRBD1 (5 bases). V lost 4 bases, J lost 3 bases, and 13 bases lay in between. Germline lookup yields CDR1 MNHEY and CDR2 SVGAGI. The CDR3 sequence is 15 residues long. The DNA of the CDR3 is TGTGCCAGCAGTTTAATGGGGGGGTCCAATCAGCCCCAGCATTTT. Translating it yields CASSLMGGSNQPQHF.

This clone was detected only once. The gene calls are TRBV11-2 and TRBJ1-4; TRBD1 aligns across 7 bases. Unmatched junction bases numbered 8, after V lost 5 bases and J lost 5 bases. Germline assignment: CDR1 SGHAT and CDR2 FQNNGV. The CDR3 is 15 residues long. The CDR3 nucleotides are TGTGCCAGCAGCGGCCGACAGGGTCGGAATGAAAAACTGTTTTTT. It is translated as CASSGRQGRNEKLFF.

The chain couples TRBV7-2 to TRBJ2-3; 11 nucleotides line up with TRBD2. CDR1 is SGHTA, CDR2 FQGNSA, per germline. V gave up 5 bases and J gave up 0 bases; unmatched junction bases: 7. CDR3 length: 17 residues. CDR3 nucleotide sequence: TGTGCCAGCAGCGGACTAGCGGGCAGTATCAGCACAGATACGCAGTATTTT. Residues: CASSGLAGSISTDTQYF.

This clone was recorded only once. The chain uses TRBV18 and TRBJ2-7; D is perhaps TRBD2 (5 bases). V lost 3 bases and J lost 3, with 18 bases in between. The germline V gene has CDR1 KGHSH and CDR2 LQKENI. This CDR3 spans 16 amino acids. For the CDR3, the DNA is TGTGCCAGCTCACCGGACTCGGCTCGGGTCTTCTACGAGCAGTACTTC. Protein: CASSPDSARVFYEQYF.

The table lists this clone with a count of one. J is TRBJ2-3 and V is TRBV5-1; weak D call: TRBD1 (5 bases). The CDR3 length is 15 residues. CDR1 SGHRS and CDR2 YFSETQ come from the germline V gene. Trimming pared 4 bases from V and 4 bases from J, leaving 16 bases between. The CDR3 bases are TGCGCCAGCAGCCCGCAGGGTAATGGGGCAGATACGCAGTATTTT. Translated, it gives CASSPQGNGADTQYF.

The chain carries TRBV6-1 and TRBJ1-1, with 7 bases lining up with TRBD1. This CDR3 region has 15 residues. Germline values: CDR1 MNHNS, CDR2 SASEGT. The V segment lost 7 bases and the J segment 0 bases; nucleotides outside the gene matches: 8. The CDR3, as DNA: TGTGCCAGCACCTACGCGGACAGGCTGAACACTGAAGCTTTCTTT. It codes for CASTYADRLNTEAFF.

J is TRBJ1-6 and V is TRBV11-2; D is undetermined. V lost 2 bases, J lost 10 bases, and 15 bases lay in between. Germline assignment: CDR1 SGHAT and CDR2 FQNNGV. The CDR3 is made up of 15 amino acids. CDR3 sequence: CASSLHYSERSPLHF. CDR3 nucleotide sequence: TGTGCCAGCAGCTTACATTACTCAGAGAGGTCACCCCTCCACTTT.

V gene TRBV6-1 combines with J gene TRBJ2-3; 7 positions agree with TRBD1. The CDR3 totals 15 residues. Germline CDR1 and CDR2: MNHNS and SASEGT. V trimming: 2 bases; J trimming: 1 base; junction bases outside the gene matches: 3. DNA of the CDR3: TGTGCCAGCAGTGAATCCACAGGGGGCACAGATACGCAGTATTTT. Translation gives CASSESTGGTDTQYF.

The rearrangement links TRBV18 to TRBJ1-1, with TRBD1 matching 7 bases. Per germline, CDR1 KGHSH and CDR2 LQKENI. The V and J ends lost 1 base and 0 bases, in that order; junction bases with no gene match: 2. CDR3 length equals 15 residues. As DNA, the CDR3 is TGTGCCAGCTCACCACAGGGGGCCATGAACACTGAAGCTTTCTTT. This codes for CASSPQGAMNTEAFF.

This chain uses TRBV16 with TRBJ2-6; TRBD1 agrees at 7 bases. The CDR3 totals 17 residues. CDR1 and CDR2 (germline): KGHSY, FQNENV. V shed 7 bases and J 0 bases; nucleotides not matched to a gene: 9. CDR3 residues: CASNEPGQTSGANVLTF. The CDR3 nucleotides are TGTGCCAGCAATGAGCCGGGACAGACCTCTGGGGCCAACGTCCTGACTTTC. The entire variable domain, with the rest obtained from reference TRBV16 and TRBJ2-6, is as follows: GEEVAQTPKHLVRGEGQKAKLYCAPIKGHSYVFWYQQVLKNEFKFLISFQNENVFDETGMPKERFSAKCLPNSPCSLEIQATKLEDSAVYFCASNEPGQTSGANVLTFGAGSRLTVL.

This clone showed up just a few times. The rearrangement joins TRBV4-2 to TRBJ1-5; 9 positions match TRBD1. V shed 1 base, J shed 3 bases, and the junction held 4 bases outside the gene matches. The CDR3 has 16 amino acids. The germline CDR1 and CDR2 sequences are LGHNA and YNFKEQ. CDR3 sequence (DNA): TGTGCCAGCAGCCAAGCGGTACAGGGGGCCAATCAGCCCCAGCATTTT. Protein: CASSQAVQGANQPQHF.

The rearrangement links TRBV7-9 to TRBJ1-1; D unclear. This CDR3 region has 14 residues. V was trimmed by 7 bases and J by 3 bases, leaving 15 bases between them. Germline CDR1 and CDR2: SEHNR and FQNEAQ (reference sequence). DNA for the CDR3: TGTGCCAGCACCCCGAGCATGCCGTACACTGAAGCTTTCTTT. It yields the protein CASTPSMPYTEAFF.

V and J are TRBV30 and TRBJ2-3; 11 bases fit TRBD2. The germline CDR1 and CDR2 sequences are GTSNPN and SVGIG (reference sequence). The CDR3 has 15 residues. V lost 2 bases, J lost 2 bases, and 3 bases stayed unmatched. The CDR3 loop is CAWSLAGGPTDTQYF. The CDR3 DNA follows: TGTGCCTGGAGTTTAGCGGGGGGGCCCACAGATACGCAGTATTTT. The complete variable domain, with remaining parts taken from reference TRBV30 and TRBJ2-3, reads SQTIHQWPATLVQPVGSPLSLECTVEGTSNPNLYWYRQAAGRGLQLLFYSVGIGQISSEVPQNLSASRPQDRQFILSSKKLLLSDSGFYLCAWSLAGGPTDTQYFGPGTRLTVL.

The CDR3, as DNA: TGCAGCGCATCGACCCGGGAGGGAACTGAAGCTTTCTTT. Residues: CSASTREGTEAFF. The V call is TRBV29-1, the J call TRBJ1-1; D call uncertain. Trimming stripped 7 bases from V and 5 bases from J, with 17 bases between. The CDR3 is 13 residues long. Per the germline V gene, CDR1 is SQVTM and CDR2 is ANQGSEA.